This T cell receptor beta chain was captured in a study of T cell responses to AZD1222 COVID-19 vaccine. Notes on this clone: Its antigen is not identified.

Study results and limitations: Spike-wide vaccine-associated CD4 TCRs dominated at 160-218 and 743-854. Among AZD1222 vaccinees, only 5 to 7 were seropositive at baseline. Rises in breadth and depth of Spike-specific TCRs came after two AZD1222 doses. The donor cohort was predominantly white British with a female majority, and clonal diversity may have been underestimated.

CDR3 length: 13 residues. The germline V and J ends were trimmed by 0 bases and 7 bases, with 6 bases remaining between them. CDR1 KGHDR and CDR2 SFDVKD come from the germline V gene. Only in-frame clones appear in the TCRdb table, and some are missing; sequencing was by immunoSEQ multiplex PCR. This table has over 75,000 clones, 90% appearing once. Sequenced here: peripheral blood, sampled on day 0 of AZD1222 vaccination. This TCR came from an adult in good health. This chain joins TRBV24-1 and TRBJ2-1; D is unclear. The CDR3 region is CATSDLTRNEQFF. CDR3 nucleotide sequence: TGTGCCACCAGTGATTTGACGCGTAATGAGCAGTTCTTC.